What follows describes a single T cell receptor beta chain. The record originates from a study of shared clonotypes between healthy human individuals. Germline CDR1 is WNHNN and CDR2 is SYGVQD (reference sequence). V was pared by 4 bases and J by 3 bases, with 4 bases of the junction left unmatched. CDR3 size: 16 residues. Unsorted material relied on 85 million to 95 million PBMCs as the source of genomic DNA. Profiled with immunoSEQ multiplex PCR; TCRdb holds only in-frame clones, not every one. Of about 450,000 clones in the sample, around 79% were seen once. The sequencing input was PBMCs. J is TRBJ2-6 and V is TRBV10-1; 9 positions agree with TRBD2. The sequence came from a woman between 35 and 50 years old in good health. Some clones in this sample may be carry-over from other donors' samples. The CDR3 region is CASSVSGRYGANVLTF. The CDR3 DNA sequence: TGCGCCAGCAGTGTGAGCGGGAGGTATGGGGCCAACGTCCTGACTTTC.